The next 21 T cell receptor beta chains were all read from a single sample in a study of cytomegalovirus exposure and HLA in healthy donors. 13 Jbeta primers and 60 Vbeta primers were used for the PCR. Only in-frame clones appear in the TCRdb table, and some are missing; sequencing was by immunoSEQ multiplex PCR. Of approximately 120,000 clones listed, about three quarters are singletons. What was sequenced was PBMCs. Source of these receptors: a woman aged 40 to 50 in good health and CMV-seropositive.

V and J are TRBV10-3 and TRBJ2-1; 7 bases fit TRBD2. Germline loops: CDR1 ENHRY, CDR2 SYGVKD. The junction had 0 bases not matched to a gene; V was cut back by 0 bases and J by 7 bases. There are 13 residues in the CDR3. The CDR3 spells CAISESRGNEQFF. The CDR3, as DNA: TGTGCCATCAGTGAGTCGCGGGGGAATGAGCAGTTCTTC.

The chain is built from TRBV9 and TRBJ2-5; 8 bases match TRBD1. Germline trimming cut 3 bases from V and 1 base from J; bases unmatched to any gene: 2. Germline values: CDR1 SGDLS, CDR2 YYNGEE. The CDR3 consists of 14 residues. CDR3 protein: CASSETGAQETQYF. In DNA, the CDR3 is TGTGCCAGCAGCGAGACAGGGGCCCAAGAGACCCAGTACTTC.

This chain links TRBV7-9 with TRBJ2-3, with a tentative D call TRBD2 (6 bases). V lost 5 bases to trimming and J lost 0 bases, with 15 bases between them. The CDR3 totals 16 residues. Looked up from germline, CDR1 is SEHNR and CDR2 is FQNEAQ (reference sequence). DNA of the CDR3: TGTGCCAGCAGCCCCAGGTTGGGGACTAGCACAGATACGCAGTATTTT. It encodes CASSPRLGTSTDTQYF.

This rearrangement joins TRBV19 to TRBJ1-5; no reliable D call. The V end lost 1 base, the J end lost 4 bases, and 11 bases lay between the germline ends. CDR1 is LNHDA and CDR2 is SQIVND in the germline V gene (reference sequence). The CDR3 length is 15 residues. The CDR3 region has the DNA TGTGCCAGTAGTATAGGAGGAACGGTTAATCAGCCCCAGCATTTT. This codes for CASSIGGTVNQPQHF.

For the CDR3, the DNA is TGCGCCAGCAGCCATTCCGGACAGGGCGGAAATGGCTACACCTTC. It encodes CASSHSGQGGNGYTF. The chain has TRBV4-1 and TRBJ1-2; 8 nucleotides align to TRBD1. The CDR3 has 15 amino acids. Germline CDR1 reads MGHRA; CDR2 reads YSYEKL. J was trimmed by 6 bases and V by 3 bases; bases with no gene match: 9.

The CDR3 DNA reads TGTGCCTGGAGTGTTTTTGCTGCGGGCTATGGCTACACCTTC. As protein: CAWSVFAAGYGYTF. The chain combines TRBV30 with TRBJ1-2; the D is unclear. Per germline, CDR1 GTSNPN and CDR2 SVGIG (reference sequence). With 0 bases removed from V and 4 bases from J, the gap between germline ends came to 12 bases. The CDR3 spans 14 residues.

In DNA, the CDR3 is TGTGCCAGCGACAGGGATAATAACCAGCCCCAGCATTTT. Translation: CASDRDNNQPQHF. The chain carries TRBV2 and TRBJ1-5; 7 bases agree with TRBD1. The CDR3 runs 13 residues. The germline V gene has CDR1 SNHLY and CDR2 FYNNEI. Trimming cost V 8 bases and J 7 bases; bases outside gene matches: 8.

The chain uses TRBV5-4 and TRBJ2-7; D unresolved. V was clipped by 5 bases and J by 1 base, with 16 bases between them. The CDR3 runs to 15 residues. Per the germline V gene, CDR1 is SGHNT and CDR2 is YYREEE (reference sequence). The CDR3 loop reads CASSVGSELSYEQYF. DNA of the CDR3: TGTGCCAGCAGTGTTGGGTCCGAACTATCCTACGAGCAGTACTTC.

The chain joins TRBV7-3 to TRBJ1-6; perhaps TRBD1 as D (6 bases). Germline values: CDR1 SGHTA, CDR2 FQGTGA. V lost 0 bases and J lost 4, with 10 bases in between. The CDR3 is 16 residues long. The CDR3: CASSLTGGAYNSPLHF. The CDR3 nucleotides are TGTGCCAGCAGCTTAACGGGGGGGGCTTATAATTCACCCCTCCACTTT.

The gene calls are TRBV7-9 and TRBJ2-7; tentatively, D is TRBD2 (6 bases). Trimming took 5 bases from V and 6 from J, leaving 8 bases between them. This CDR3 contains 11 residues. Germline CDR1 SEHNR, CDR2 FQNEAQ (reference sequence). CDR3: CASSPAGEQYF. The CDR3 DNA sequence: TGTGCCAGCAGCCCAGCGGGCGAGCAGTACTTC.

The CDR3 loop is CASSSSVRSTEAFF. CDR3 sequence (DNA): TGCGCCAGCAGCTCTTCGGTTCGGAGCACTGAAGCTTTCTTT. V usage is TRBV5-1 and J usage is TRBJ1-1; D ambiguous. The CDR3 extends over 14 amino acids. Germline CDR1 SGHRS, CDR2 YFSETQ. The germline V and J ends were trimmed by 3 bases and 4 bases, with 13 bases remaining between them.

V usage is TRBV7-9 and J usage is TRBJ1-4; D gene ambiguous. The V and J ends lost 1 base and 0 bases respectively, with 9 bases between them. The V gene's germline CDR1 is SEHNR and CDR2 FQNEAQ (reference sequence). This CDR3 spans 16 amino acids. The CDR3 here is CASSLEPVATNEKLFF. The CDR3 nucleotides are TGTGCCAGCAGCTTAGAGCCTGTGGCAACTAATGAAAAACTGTTTTTT. Combining the CDR3 with reference TRBV7-9 and TRBJ1-4 gives the whole variable domain DTGVSQNPRHKITKRGQNVTFRCDPISEHNRLYWYRQTLGQGPEFLTYFQNEAQLEKSRLLSDRFSAERPKGSFSTLEIQRTEQGDSAMYLCASSLEPVATNEKLFFGSGTQLSVL.

The J gene is TRBJ2-1, the V gene TRBV19; D is ambiguous. Germline values: CDR1 LNHDA, CDR2 SQIVND (reference sequence). This CDR3 contains 13 residues. V lost 3 bases and J lost 5, with 8 bases in between. DNA for the CDR3: TGTGCCAGTAGTATTACCTCGGACAATGAGCAGTTCTTC. The encoded protein is CASSITSDNEQFF. Using reference TRBV19 and TRBJ2-1 for the parts outside the CDR3, the full variable domain is DGGITQSPKYLFRKEGQNVTLSCEQNLNHDAMYWYRQDPGQGLRLIYYSQIVNDFQKGDIAEGYSVSREKKESFPLTVTSAQKNPTAFYLCASSITSDNEQFFGPGTRLTVL.

Note on this clone: Its ends do not fully match the called genes, so a read error is possible. The rearrangement links TRBV7-7 to TRBJ2-4; 8 nucleotides agree with TRBD1. CDR3 length: 14 residues. The V gene's germline CDR1 is SSHAT and CDR2 FNYEAQ (reference sequence). DNA for the CDR3: TGTGCTAGCAGCCGAAGGACAGGGAAAAACATTCAGTACTTC. Amino acid sequence: CASSRRTGKNIQYF.

The chain couples TRBV5-1 to TRBJ2-3; TRBD2 matches at 8 bases. With 3 bases clipped from V and 9 bases from J, the junction kept 9 bases outside the gene matches. This CDR3 contains 14 residues. CDR1 is SGHRS, CDR2 YFSETQ, per germline. The CDR3 reads CASSWGLDLRTQYF. The CDR3 nucleotides are TGCGCCAGCAGCTGGGGACTAGACTTGAGAACGCAGTATTTT.

This clone was counted between two and nine times. The J gene is TRBJ1-1, the V gene TRBV19; TRBD1 might be the D (6 bases). This CDR3 contains 14 residues. V dropped 6 bases and J dropped 0 bases, with 11 bases sitting between them. Germline V lookup: CDR1 LNHDA, CDR2 SQIVND (reference sequence). CDR3 bases: TGTGCCAGTAGGGACAGAATGATGAACACTGAAGCTTTCTTT. This codes for CASRDRMMNTEAFF.

This sequence joins TRBV6-5 and TRBJ2-7; a possible D gene is TRBD1 (6 bases). With 1 base removed from V and 2 bases from J, the gap between germline ends came to 12 bases. Germline CDR1 MNHEY, CDR2 SVGAGI. CDR3 length equals 15 residues. The CDR3 DNA follows: TGTGCCAGCAGTTACTTCCGGACAGCAACCTACGAGCAGTACTTC. It translates to CASSYFRTATYEQYF.

The J gene is TRBJ1-1, the V gene TRBV2; the D gene is possibly TRBD1 (5 bases). Looked up from germline, CDR1 is SNHLY and CDR2 is FYNNEI. V gave up 7 bases and J gave up 5 bases, with 17 bases separating them. The CDR3 contains 14 residues. The CDR3 bases are TGTGCCAGCAATTTGGGCGGGGGATGGACTGAAGCTTTCTTT. This sequence encodes CASNLGGGWTEAFF.

The chain couples TRBV19 to TRBJ1-6, with a possible D match to TRBD1 (5 bases). V gave up 8 bases and J gave up 9 bases, with 20 bases separating them. CDR1 and CDR2 from the germline V gene are LNHDA and SQIVND (reference sequence). The CDR3 is made up of 15 amino acids. CDR3 in amino acids: CASAPTGGKGSPLHF. CDR3 sequence (DNA): TGTGCCAGTGCGCCTACGGGGGGGAAGGGTTCACCCCTCCACTTT. Drawing the rest from reference TRBV19 and TRBJ1-6, the complete variable domain is DGGITQSPKYLFRKEGQNVTLSCEQNLNHDAMYWYRQDPGQGLRLIYYSQIVNDFQKGDIAEGYSVSREKKESFPLTVTSAQKNPTAFYLCASAPTGGKGSPLHFGNGTRLTVT.

J is TRBJ2-3 and V is TRBV9; TRBD2 is a possible D gene (6 bases). Deletions cut 3 bases from V and 0 bases from J, with 14 bases between. Germline assignment: CDR1 SGDLS and CDR2 YYNGEE. This CDR3 is built from 16 residues. The CDR3 sequence: CASSAEGGTSTDTQYF. CDR3 DNA sequence: TGTGCCAGCAGCGCCGAAGGCGGGACTAGCACAGATACGCAGTATTTT.

The gene calls are TRBV7-9 and TRBJ1-2; maybe TRBD1 (5 bases). The CDR3 consists of 13 residues. Germline V lookup: CDR1 SEHNR, CDR2 FQNEAQ (reference sequence). Trimming pared 3 bases from V and 4 bases from J, leaving 9 bases between. Here the CDR3 DNA reads TGTGCCAGCAGCTTGGGGGGTTCCTATGGCTACACCTTC. Translation gives CASSLGGSYGYTF. Full variable domain (rest looked up from reference TRBV7-9 and TRBJ1-2): DTGVSQNPRHKITKRGQNVTFRCDPISEHNRLYWYRQTLGQGPEFLTYFQNEAQLEKSRLLSDRFSAERPKGSFSTLEIQRTEQGDSAMYLCASSLGGSYGYTFGSGTRLTVV.